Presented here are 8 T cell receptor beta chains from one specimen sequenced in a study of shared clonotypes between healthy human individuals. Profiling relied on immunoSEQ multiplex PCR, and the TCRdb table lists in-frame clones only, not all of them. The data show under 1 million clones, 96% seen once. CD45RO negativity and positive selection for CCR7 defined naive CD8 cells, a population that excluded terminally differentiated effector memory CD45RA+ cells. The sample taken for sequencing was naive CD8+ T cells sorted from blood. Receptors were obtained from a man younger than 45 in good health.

In DNA form, the CDR3 reads TGTGCCAGCAGAGGAGGGGGAAAAGCTTTCTTT. Translated, it gives CASRGGGKAFF. J is TRBJ1-1 and V is TRBV9; possibly TRBD1 for D (6 bases). V was pared by 5 bases and J by 9 bases, with 11 bases between. CDR3 length equals 11 residues. The germline gives CDR1 SGDLS, CDR2 YYNGEE. The full variable domain, completed using reference TRBV9 and TRBJ1-1, is DSGVTQTPKHLITATGQRVTLRCSPRSGDLSVYWYQQSLDQGLQFLIQYYNGEERAKGNILERFSAQQFPDLHSELNLSSLELGDSALYFCASRGGGKAFFGQGTRLTVV.

The CDR3 loop reads CASSEFGRDTGELFF. As DNA, the CDR3 is TGTGCCAGCAGTGAATTCGGGAGGGACACCGGGGAGCTGTTTTTT. The genes are TRBV25-1 and TRBJ2-2; 8 bases map to TRBD2. The CDR3 is 15 residues long. V dropped 1 base and J dropped 3; count of bases not matched to a gene: 1. Germline V gives CDR1 MGHDK, CDR2 SYGVNS.

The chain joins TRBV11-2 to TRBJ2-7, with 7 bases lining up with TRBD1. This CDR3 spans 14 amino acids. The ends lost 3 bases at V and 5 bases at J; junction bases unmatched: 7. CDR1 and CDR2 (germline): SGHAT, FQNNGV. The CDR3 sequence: CASSFNRDRDEQYF. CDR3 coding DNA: TGTGCCAGCAGCTTCAACCGGGACAGAGACGAGCAGTACTTC. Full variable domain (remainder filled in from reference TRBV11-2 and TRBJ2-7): EAGVAQSPRYKIIEKRQSVAFWCNPISGHATLYWYQQILGQGPKLLIQFQNNGVVDDSQLPKDRFSAERLKGVDSTLKIQPAKLEDSAVYLCASSFNRDRDEQYFGPGTRLTVT.

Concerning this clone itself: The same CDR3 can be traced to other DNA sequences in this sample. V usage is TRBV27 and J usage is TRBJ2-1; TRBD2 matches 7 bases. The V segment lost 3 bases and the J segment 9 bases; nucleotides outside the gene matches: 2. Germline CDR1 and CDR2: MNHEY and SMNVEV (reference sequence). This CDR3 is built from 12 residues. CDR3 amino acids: CASSFGGSEQFF. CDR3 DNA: TGTGCCAGCAGTTTCGGGGGGAGTGAGCAGTTCTTC.

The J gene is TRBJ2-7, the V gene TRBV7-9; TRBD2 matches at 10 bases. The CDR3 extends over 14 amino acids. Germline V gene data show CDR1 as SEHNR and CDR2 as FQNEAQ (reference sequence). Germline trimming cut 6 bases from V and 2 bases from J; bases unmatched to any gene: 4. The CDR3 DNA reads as TGTGCCAGCAGAGACGGGACTAGCGCCTACGAGCAGTACTTC. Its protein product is CASRDGTSAYEQYF.

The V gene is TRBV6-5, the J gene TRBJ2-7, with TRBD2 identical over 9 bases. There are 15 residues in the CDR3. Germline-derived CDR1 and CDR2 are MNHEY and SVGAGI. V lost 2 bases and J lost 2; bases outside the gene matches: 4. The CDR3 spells CASSYRASGTYEQYF. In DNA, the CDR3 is TGTGCCAGCAGTTACAGGGCTAGCGGGACCTACGAGCAGTACTTC.

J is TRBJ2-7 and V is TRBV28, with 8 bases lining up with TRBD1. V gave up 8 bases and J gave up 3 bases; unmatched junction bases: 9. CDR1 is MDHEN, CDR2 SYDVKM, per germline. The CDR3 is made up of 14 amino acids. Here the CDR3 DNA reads TGTGCCAGCGGTAACAGGGGGGTGAACTACGAGCAGTACTTC. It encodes CASGNRGVNYEQYF.

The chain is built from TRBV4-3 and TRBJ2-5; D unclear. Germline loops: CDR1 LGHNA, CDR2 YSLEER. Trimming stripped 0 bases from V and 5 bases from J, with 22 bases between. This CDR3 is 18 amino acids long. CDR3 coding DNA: TGCGCCAGCAGCCAAGATCGTGTAGGGCTCATAACTGGGGAGACCCAGTACTTC. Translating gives CASSQDRVGLITGETQYF.